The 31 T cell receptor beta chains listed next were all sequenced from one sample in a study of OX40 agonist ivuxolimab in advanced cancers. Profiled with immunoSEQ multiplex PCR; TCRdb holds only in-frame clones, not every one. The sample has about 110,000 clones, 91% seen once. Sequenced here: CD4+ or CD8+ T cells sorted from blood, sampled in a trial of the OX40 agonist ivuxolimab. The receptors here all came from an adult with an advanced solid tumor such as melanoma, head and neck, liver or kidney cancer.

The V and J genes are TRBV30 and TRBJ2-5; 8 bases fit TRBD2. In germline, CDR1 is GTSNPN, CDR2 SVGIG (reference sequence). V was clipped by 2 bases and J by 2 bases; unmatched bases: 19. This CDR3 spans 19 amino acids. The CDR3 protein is CAWSPIPFTSGGIQETQYF. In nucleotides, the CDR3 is TGTGCCTGGAGTCCTATCCCTTTTACTAGCGGCGGGATTCAAGAGACCCAGTACTTC.

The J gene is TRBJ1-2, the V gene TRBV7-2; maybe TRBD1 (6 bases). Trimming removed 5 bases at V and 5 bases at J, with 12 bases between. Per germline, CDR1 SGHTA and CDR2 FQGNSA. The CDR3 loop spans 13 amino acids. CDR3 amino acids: CASSPGTNYGYTF. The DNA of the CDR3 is TGTGCCAGCAGCCCCGGGACAAATTATGGCTACACCTTC.

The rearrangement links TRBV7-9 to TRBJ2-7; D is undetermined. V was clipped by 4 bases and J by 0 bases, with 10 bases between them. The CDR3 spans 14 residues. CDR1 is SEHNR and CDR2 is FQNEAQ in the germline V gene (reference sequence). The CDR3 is CASSSWSGSYEQYF. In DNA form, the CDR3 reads TGTGCCAGCAGCTCCTGGTCTGGCTCCTACGAGCAGTACTTC.

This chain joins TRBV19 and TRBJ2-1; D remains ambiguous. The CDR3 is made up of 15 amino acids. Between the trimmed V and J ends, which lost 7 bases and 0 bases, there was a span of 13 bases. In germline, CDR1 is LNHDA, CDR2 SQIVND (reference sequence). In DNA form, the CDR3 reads TGTGCCAGTACCCCCCGGGCCTTCTCCTACAATGAGCAGTTCTTC. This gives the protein CASTPRAFSYNEQFF.

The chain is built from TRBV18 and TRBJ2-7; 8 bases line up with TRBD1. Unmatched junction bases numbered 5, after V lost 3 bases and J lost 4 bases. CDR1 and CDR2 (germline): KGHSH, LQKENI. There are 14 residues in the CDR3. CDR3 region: CASSPRDRLYEQYF. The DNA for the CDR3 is TGTGCCAGCTCACCCCGGGACAGGTTGTACGAGCAGTACTTC.

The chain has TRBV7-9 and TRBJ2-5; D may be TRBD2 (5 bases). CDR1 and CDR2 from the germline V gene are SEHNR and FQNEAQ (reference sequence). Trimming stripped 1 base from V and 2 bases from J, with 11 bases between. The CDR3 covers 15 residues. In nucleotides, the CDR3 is TGTGCCAGCAGCTTAGTCCCCCGGGGTCAAGAGACCCAGTACTTC. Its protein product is CASSLVPRGQETQYF.

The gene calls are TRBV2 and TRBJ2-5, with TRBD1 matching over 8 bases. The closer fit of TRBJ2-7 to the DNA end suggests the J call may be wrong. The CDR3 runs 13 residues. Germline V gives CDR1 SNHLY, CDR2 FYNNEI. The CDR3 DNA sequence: TGTGCCAGCACCCCGGACAGGGTCCACGAGCAGTACTTC. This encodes CASTPDRVHEQYF.

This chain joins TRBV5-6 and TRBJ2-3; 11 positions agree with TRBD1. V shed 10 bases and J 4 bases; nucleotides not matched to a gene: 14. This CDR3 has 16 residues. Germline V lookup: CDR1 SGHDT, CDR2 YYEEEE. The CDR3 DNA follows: TGTGCCGGCCGGGACAGGGGGTCATCCAGCCCAGATACGCAGTATTTT. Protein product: CAGRDRGSSSPDTQYF.

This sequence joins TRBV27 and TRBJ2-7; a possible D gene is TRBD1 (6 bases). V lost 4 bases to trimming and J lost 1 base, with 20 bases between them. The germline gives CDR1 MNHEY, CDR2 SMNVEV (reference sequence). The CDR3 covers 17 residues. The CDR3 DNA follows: TGTGCCAGCAGTTCAGCCCAGGGTGGGGGCCTTTCCTACGAGCAGTACTTC. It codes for CASSSAQGGGLSYEQYF.

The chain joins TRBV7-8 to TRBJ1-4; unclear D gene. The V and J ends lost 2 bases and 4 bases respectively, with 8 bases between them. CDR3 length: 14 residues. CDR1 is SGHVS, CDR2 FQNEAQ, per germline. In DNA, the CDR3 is TGTGCCAGCAGCTTACTCAGCGTTAATGAAAAACTGTTTTTT. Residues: CASSLLSVNEKLFF.

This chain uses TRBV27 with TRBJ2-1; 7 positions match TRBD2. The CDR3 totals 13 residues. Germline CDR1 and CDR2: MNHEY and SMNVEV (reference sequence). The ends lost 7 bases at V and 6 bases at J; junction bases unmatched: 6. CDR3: CASNTWEGNEQFF. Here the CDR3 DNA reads TGTGCCAGCAATACTTGGGAGGGCAATGAGCAGTTCTTC.

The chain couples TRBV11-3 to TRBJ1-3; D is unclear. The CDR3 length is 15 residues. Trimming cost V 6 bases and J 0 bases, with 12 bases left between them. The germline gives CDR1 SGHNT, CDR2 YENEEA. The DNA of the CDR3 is TGTGCCAGCAGAAGGACGGATCCCTCTGGAAACACCATATATTTT. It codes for CASRRTDPSGNTIYF.

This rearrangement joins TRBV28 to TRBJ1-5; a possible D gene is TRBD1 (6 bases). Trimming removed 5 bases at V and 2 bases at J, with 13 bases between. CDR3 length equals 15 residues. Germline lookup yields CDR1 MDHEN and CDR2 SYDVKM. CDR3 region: CASSQGRGGNQPQHF. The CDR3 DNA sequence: TGTGCCAGCAGTCAGGGCAGGGGAGGCAATCAGCCCCAGCATTTT.

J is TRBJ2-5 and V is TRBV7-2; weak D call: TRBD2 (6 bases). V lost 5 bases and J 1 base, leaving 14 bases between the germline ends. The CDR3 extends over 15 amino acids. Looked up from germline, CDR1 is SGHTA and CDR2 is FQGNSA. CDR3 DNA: TGTGCCAGCAGCCTGGCGGGACCCGTCCAAGAGACCCAGTACTTC. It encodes CASSLAGPVQETQYF.

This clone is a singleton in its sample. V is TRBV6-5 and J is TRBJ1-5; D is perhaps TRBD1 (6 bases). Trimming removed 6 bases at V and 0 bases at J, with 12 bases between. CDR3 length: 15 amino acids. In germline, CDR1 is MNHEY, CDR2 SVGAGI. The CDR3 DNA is TGTGCCAGCAGAAGGACAGTTTATAGCAATCAGCCCCAGCATTTT. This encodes CASRRTVYSNQPQHF.

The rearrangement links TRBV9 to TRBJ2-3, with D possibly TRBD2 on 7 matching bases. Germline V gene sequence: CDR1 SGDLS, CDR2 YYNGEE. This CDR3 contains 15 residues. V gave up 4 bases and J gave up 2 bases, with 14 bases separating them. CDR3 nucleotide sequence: TGTGCCAGCAGCCAAAAGGGGGGGTTCACAGATACGCAGTATTTT. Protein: CASSQKGGFTDTQYF.

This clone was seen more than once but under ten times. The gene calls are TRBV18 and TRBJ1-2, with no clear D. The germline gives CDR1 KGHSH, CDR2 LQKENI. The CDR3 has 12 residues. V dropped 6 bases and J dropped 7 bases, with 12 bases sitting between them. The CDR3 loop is CASSLEDRGYTF. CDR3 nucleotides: TGTGCCAGCTCCCTCGAGGATCGTGGCTACACCTTC.

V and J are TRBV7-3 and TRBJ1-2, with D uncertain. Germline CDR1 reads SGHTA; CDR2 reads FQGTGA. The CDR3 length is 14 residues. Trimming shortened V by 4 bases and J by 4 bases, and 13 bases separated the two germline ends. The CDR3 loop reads CASSYRVIGYGYTF. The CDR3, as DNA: TGTGCCAGCAGCTATCGGGTTATCGGCTATGGCTACACCTTC. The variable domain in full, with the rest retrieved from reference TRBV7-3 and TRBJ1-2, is GAGVSQTPSNKVTEKGKYVELRCDPISGHTALYWYRQSLGQGPEFLIYFQGTGAADDSGLPNDRFFAVRPEGSVSTLKIQRTERGDSAVYLCASSYRVIGYGYTFGSGTRLTVV.

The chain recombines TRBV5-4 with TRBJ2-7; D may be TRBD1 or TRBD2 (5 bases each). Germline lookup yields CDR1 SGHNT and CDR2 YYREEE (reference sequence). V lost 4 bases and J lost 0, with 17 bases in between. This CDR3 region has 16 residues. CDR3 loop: CASSGRGRDTSYEQYF. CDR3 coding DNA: TGTGCCAGCAGCGGAAGGGGACGGGATACCTCCTACGAGCAGTACTTC. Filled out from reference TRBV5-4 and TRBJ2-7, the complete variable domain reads ETGVTQSPTHLIKTRGQQVTLRCSSQSGHNTVSWYQQALGQGPQFIFQYYREEENGRGNFPPRFSGLQFPNYSSELNVNALELDDSALYLCASSGRGRDTSYEQYFGPGTRLTVT.

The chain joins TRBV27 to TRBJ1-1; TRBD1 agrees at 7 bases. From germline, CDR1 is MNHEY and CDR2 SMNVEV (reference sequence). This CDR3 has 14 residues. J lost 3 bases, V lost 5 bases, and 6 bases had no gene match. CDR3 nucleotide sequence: TGTGCCAGCAGTCTGAGGGACAGACACACTGAAGCTTTCTTT. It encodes CASSLRDRHTEAFF.

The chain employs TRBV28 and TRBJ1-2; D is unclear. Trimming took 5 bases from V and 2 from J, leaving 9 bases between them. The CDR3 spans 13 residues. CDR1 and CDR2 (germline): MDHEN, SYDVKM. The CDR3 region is CASSPAENYGYTF. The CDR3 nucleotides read TGTGCCAGCAGTCCGGCTGAGAACTATGGCTACACCTTC.

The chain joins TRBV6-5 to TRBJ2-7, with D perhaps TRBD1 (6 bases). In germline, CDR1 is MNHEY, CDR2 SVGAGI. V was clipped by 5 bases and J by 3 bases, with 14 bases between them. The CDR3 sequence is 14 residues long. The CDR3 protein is CASSNPSGDYEQYF. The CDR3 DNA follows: TGTGCCAGCAGTAACCCATCAGGGGACTACGAGCAGTACTTC.

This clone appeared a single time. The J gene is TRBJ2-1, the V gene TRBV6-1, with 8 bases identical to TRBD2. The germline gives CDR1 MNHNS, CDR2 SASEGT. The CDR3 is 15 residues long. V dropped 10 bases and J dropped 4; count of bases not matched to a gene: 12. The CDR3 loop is CATKGGGRTYNEQFF. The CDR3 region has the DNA TGTGCCACAAAGGGGGGCGGGAGGACTTACAATGAGCAGTTCTTC.

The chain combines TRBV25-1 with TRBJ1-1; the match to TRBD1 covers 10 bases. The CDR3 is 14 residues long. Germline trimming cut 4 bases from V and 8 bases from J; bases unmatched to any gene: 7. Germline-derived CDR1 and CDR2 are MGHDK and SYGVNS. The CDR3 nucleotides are TGTGCCAGCAGTGGGGACAGGGGTCTGTCGGAAGCTTTCTTT. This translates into CASSGDRGLSEAFF.

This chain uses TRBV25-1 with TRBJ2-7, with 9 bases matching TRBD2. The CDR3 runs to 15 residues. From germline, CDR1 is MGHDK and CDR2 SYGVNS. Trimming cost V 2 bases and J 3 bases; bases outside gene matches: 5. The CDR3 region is CASSEGGTSIYEQYF. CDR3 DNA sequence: TGTGCCAGCAGTGAAGGCGGGACTAGCATCTACGAGCAGTACTTC.

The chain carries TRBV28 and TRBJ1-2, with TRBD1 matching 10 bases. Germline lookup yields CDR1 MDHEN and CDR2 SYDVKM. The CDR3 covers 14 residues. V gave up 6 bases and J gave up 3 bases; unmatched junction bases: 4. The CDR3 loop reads CASRTGGSYYGYTF. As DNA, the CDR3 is TGTGCCAGCAGGACAGGGGGCTCTTACTATGGCTACACCTTC.

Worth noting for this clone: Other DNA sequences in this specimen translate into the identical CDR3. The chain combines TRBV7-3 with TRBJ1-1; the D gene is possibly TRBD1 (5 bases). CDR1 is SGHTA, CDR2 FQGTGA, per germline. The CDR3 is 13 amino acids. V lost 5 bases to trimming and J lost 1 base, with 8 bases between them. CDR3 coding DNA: TGTGCCAGCAGCCGCCAGGGGAACACTGAAGCTTTCTTT. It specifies CASSRQGNTEAFF.

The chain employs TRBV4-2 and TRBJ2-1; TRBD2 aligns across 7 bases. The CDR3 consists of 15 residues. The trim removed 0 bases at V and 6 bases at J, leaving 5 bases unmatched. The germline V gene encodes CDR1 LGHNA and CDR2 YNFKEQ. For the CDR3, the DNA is TGTGCCAGCAGCCAAGAACCGGGAGGCGGCAATGAGCAGTTCTTC. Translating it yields CASSQEPGGGNEQFF.

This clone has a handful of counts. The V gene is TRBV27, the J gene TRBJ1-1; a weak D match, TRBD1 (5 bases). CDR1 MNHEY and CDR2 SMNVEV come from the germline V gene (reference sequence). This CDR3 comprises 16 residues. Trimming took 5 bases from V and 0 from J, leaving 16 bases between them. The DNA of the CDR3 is TGTGCCAGCAGTCGGCCCCCGGCGGGGCTGAACACTGAAGCTTTCTTT. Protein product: CASSRPPAGLNTEAFF.

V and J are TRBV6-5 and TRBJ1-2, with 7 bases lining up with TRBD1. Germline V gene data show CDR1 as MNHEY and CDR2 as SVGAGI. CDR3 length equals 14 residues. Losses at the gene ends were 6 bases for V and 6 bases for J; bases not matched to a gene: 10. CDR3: CASRVGGGPHGYTF. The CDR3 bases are TGTGCCAGCAGGGTCGGAGGGGGCCCACATGGCTACACCTTC.

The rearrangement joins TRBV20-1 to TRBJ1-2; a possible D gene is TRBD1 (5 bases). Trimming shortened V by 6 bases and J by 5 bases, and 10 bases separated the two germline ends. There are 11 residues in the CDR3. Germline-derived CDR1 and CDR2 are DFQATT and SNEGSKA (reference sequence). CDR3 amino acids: CSAGDVYGYTF. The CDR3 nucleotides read TGCAGTGCCGGGGACGTTTATGGCTACACCTTC.